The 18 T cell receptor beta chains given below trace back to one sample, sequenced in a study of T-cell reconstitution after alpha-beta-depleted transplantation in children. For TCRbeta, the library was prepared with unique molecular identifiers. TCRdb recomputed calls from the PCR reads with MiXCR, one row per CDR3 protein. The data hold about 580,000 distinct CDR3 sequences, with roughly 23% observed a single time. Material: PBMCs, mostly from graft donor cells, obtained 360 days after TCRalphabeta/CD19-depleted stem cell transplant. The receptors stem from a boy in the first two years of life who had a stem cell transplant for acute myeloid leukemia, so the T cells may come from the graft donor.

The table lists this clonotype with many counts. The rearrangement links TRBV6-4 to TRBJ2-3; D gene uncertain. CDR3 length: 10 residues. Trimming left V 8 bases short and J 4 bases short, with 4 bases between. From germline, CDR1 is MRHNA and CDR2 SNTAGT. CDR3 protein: CASQADTQYF. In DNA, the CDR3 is TGTGCCAGCCAAGCAGATACGCAGTATTTT.

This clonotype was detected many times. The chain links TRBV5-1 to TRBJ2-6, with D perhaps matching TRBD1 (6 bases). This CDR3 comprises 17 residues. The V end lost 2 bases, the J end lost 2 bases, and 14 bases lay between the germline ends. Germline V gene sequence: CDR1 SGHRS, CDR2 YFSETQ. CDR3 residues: CASSFPPGVTGANVLTF. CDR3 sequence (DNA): TGCGCCAGCAGCTTCCCCCCAGGGGTTACTGGGGCCAACGTCCTGACTTTC.

This CDR3 is CASSPFAGAREGRNYGYTF. The CDR3, as DNA: TGCGCCAGCAGCCCCTTTGCCGGGGCCAGAGAGGGAAGGAACTATGGCTACACCTTC. The chain joins TRBV5-1 to TRBJ1-2, with D possibly being TRBD1 (5 bases). This CDR3 is 19 amino acids long. The V end lost 4 bases, the J end lost 2 bases, and 27 bases lay between the germline ends. Germline V CDR1 and CDR2: SGHRS, YFSETQ.

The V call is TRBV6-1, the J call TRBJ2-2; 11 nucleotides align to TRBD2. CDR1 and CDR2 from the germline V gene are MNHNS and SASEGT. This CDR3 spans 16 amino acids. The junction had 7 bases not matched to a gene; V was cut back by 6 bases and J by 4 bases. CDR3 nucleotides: TGTGCCAGCAGATCCATAGCGGGGGGGGTCACCGGGGAGCTGTTTTTT. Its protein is CASRSIAGGVTGELFF.

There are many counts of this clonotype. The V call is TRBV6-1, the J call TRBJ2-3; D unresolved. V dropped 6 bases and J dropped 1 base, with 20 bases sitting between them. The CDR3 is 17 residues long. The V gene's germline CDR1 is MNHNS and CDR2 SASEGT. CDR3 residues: CASSPLFTRGGTDTQYF. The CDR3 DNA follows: TGTGCCAGCAGCCCCCTCTTTACCAGAGGTGGCACAGATACGCAGTATTTT.

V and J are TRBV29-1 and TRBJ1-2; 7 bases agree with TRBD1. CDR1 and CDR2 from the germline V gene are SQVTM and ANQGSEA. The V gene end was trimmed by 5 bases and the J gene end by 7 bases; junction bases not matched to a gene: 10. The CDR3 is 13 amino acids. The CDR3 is CSVPKGDSGGYTF. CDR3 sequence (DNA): TGCAGCGTTCCAAAGGGGGACAGTGGTGGCTACACCTTC.

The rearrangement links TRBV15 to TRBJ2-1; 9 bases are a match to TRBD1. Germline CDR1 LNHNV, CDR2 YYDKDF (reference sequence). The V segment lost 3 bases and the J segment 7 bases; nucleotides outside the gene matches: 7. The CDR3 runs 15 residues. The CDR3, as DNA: TGTGCCACCAGCAGCTCCGGGACAGGGCGGAATGAGCAGTTCTTC. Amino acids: CATSSSGTGRNEQFF.

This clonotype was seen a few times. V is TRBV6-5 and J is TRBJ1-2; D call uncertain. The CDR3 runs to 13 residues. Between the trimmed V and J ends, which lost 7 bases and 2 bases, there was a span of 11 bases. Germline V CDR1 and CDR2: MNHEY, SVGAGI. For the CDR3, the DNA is TGTGCCAGCAAGCAAGCCAGCAACTATGGCTACACCTTC. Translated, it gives CASKQASNYGYTF.

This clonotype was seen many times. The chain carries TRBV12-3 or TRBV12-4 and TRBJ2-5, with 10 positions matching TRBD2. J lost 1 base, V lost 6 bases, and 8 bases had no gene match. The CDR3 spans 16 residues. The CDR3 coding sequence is TGTGCCAGCAGCTTCTTTAGCGGGGGGCTCCAAGAGACCCAGTACTTC. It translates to CASSFFSGGLQETQYF.

The CDR3 sequence: CASSSPGLHFQETQYF. CDR3 DNA: TGTGCCAGCAGCTCACCGGGACTTCACTTTCAAGAGACCCAGTACTTC. The rearrangement joins TRBV11-2 to TRBJ2-5; D might be TRBD2 (6 bases). V lost 4 bases and J 2 bases, leaving 17 bases between the germline ends. Germline CDR1 SGHAT, CDR2 FQNNGV. CDR3 length: 16 amino acids.

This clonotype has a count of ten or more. The CDR3: CSVDVTGELFF. The CDR3 DNA sequence: TGCAGCGTTGACGTAACCGGGGAGCTGTTTTTT. This sequence joins TRBV29-1 and TRBJ2-2; D remains unclear. Trimming pared 3 bases from V and 5 bases from J, leaving 4 bases between. The CDR3 has 11 residues. Germline lookup yields CDR1 SQVTM and CDR2 ANQGSEA.

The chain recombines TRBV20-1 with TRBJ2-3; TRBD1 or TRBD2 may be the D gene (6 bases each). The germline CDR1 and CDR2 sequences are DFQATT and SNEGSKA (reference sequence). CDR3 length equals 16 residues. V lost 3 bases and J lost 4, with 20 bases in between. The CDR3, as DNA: TGCAGTGCTAGTGGGGGGCCCTCCTCCAAGGCAGATACGCAGTATTTT. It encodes CSASGGPSSKADTQYF.

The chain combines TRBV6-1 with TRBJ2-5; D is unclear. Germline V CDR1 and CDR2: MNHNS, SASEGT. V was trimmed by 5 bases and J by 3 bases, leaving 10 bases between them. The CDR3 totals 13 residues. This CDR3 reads CASSRPQKETQYF. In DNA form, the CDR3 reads TGTGCCAGCAGTCGACCCCAGAAAGAGACCCAGTACTTC.

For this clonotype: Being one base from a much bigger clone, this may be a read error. As DNA, the CDR3 is TGCAGTGCCCAATCGGCACTTCTCTCCTACGAGCAGTACTTC. Residues: CSAQSALLSYEQYF. This chain joins TRBV20-1 and TRBJ2-7; D is undetermined. The V gene's germline CDR1 is DFQATT and CDR2 SNEGSKA (reference sequence). The CDR3 spans 14 residues. V was shortened by 6 bases and J by 0 bases, with 15 bases between the two germline ends.

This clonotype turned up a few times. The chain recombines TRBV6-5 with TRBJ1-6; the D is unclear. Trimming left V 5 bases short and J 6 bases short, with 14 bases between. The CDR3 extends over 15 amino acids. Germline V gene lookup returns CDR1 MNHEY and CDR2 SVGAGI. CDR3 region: CASSHNRGLNSPLHF. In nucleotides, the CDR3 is TGTGCCAGCAGTCACAATAGAGGGCTTAATTCACCCCTCCACTTT.

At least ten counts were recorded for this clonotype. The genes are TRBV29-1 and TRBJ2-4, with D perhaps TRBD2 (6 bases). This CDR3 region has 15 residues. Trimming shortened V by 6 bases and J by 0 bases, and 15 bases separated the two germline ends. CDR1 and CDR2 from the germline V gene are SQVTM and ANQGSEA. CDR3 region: CSVGGSPVAKNIQYF. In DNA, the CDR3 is TGCAGCGTGGGGGGTTCCCCCGTAGCCAAAAACATTCAGTACTTC.

CDR3 DNA sequence: TGTGCCAGCAGTTCCTCAGGGGGGGGCTACACCTTC. Its protein is CASSSSGGGYTF. The rearrangement joins TRBV12-3 or TRBV12-4 to TRBJ1-2; TRBD1 matches at 7 bases. The CDR3 consists of 12 residues. With V trimmed by 4 bases and J by 8 bases, 4 bases remained unmatched.

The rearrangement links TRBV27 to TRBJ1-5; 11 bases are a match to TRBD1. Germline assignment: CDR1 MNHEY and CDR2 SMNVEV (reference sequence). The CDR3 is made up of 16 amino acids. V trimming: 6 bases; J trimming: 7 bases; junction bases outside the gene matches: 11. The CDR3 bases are TGTGCCAGCAGGTCCGGGACAGGGGGTTCGGGGCAGCCCCAGCATTTT. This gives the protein CASRSGTGGSGQPQHF.